These T cell receptor beta chains were read from a single sample in a study of OX40 agonist ivuxolimab in advanced cancers. Sequenced by immunoSEQ multiplex PCR; TCRdb stores in-frame clones only, minus some. Among tens of thousands of clones listed, about four fifths were seen once. Here the sequenced sample was CD4+ or CD8+ T cells sorted from blood, taken in a trial of the OX40 agonist ivuxolimab. Receptors were obtained from an adult with an advanced solid tumor such as melanoma, head and neck, liver or kidney cancer. CDR3s include the opening cysteine and the closing phenylalanine or tryptophan. The D gene is left open where the match is weak. Only some rows state a clone size, as once, few, many or a class for expanded clones.

abundance | j_gene | d_gene | v_gene | CDR3nt | CDR3aa
NA | TRBJ2-7 | NA | TRBV5-5 | TGTGCCAGCAGCTTGGAACGGGATCTTTACGAGCAGTACTTC | CASSLERDLYEQYF
NA | TRBJ2-5 | NA | TRBV12-1 | TGTGCCAGCAGCCTCGGACATTCTCTCGCAGAGACCCAGTACTTC | CASSLGHSLAETQYF
few | TRBJ2-7 | NA | TRBV5-1 | TGCGCCAGCAGCTTTACGCAGGGAAGGCACGAGCAGTACTTC | CASSFTQGRHEQYF
few | TRBJ1-1 | NA | TRBV18 | TGTGCCAGCTCACCAATACCCTTACAGAACACTGAAGCTTTCTTT | CASSPIPLQNTEAFF
NA | TRBJ1-1 | TRBD1 | TRBV13 | TGTGCCAGCAGCTTCGGGGCAGTTTGGACAGGCGAAGCTTTCTTT | CASSFGAVWTGEAFF
NA | TRBJ2-7 | NA | TRBV15 | TGTGCCACCAGCATCGGACAGAAATCCTACGAGCAGTACTTC | CATSIGQKSYEQYF
NA | TRBJ2-1 | NA | TRBV7-3 | TGTGCCAGCAGCCCCGCGAGTTCGCTTTCCTACAATGAGCAGTTCTTC | CASSPASSLSYNEQFF
NA | TRBJ1-1 | NA | TRBV27 | TGTGCCAGTACCGCTAGGGATCGAGCTGAAGCTTTCTTT | CASTARDRAEAFF
once | TRBJ2-7 | NA | TRBV30 | TGTGCCTGCCCAGGTCGATCCTACGAGCAGTACTTC | CACPGRSYEQYF
NA | TRBJ2-7 | NA | TRBV5-1 | TGCGCCAGCAGCTTCGGACACTCCTACGAGCAGTACTTC | CASSFGHSYEQYF
few | TRBJ1-1 | NA | TRBV11-2 | TGTGCCAGCAGCTTAGAAGAAGGGGGTAACACTGAAGCTTTCTTT | CASSLEEGGNTEAFF
NA | TRBJ1-1 | NA | TRBV7-3 | TGTGCCAGCAGCTCCGGAGGGGCAGCGGAAGCTTTCTTT | CASSSGGAAEAFF
NA | TRBJ1-1 | TRBD1 | TRBV9 | TGTGCCAGCAGCCGCACGGTGGGACAGGGGGGAGACGGGAACACTGAAGCTTTCTTT | CASSRTVGQGGDGNTEAFF
NA | TRBJ1-6 | NA | TRBV9 | TGTGCCAGCAGCGTAGGGTTCGAGGGTTCACCCCTCCACTTT | CASSVGFEGSPLHF
NA | TRBJ2-7 | NA | TRBV6-5 | TGTGCCAGCAGTTACTCGGCACAGACCTACGAGCAGTACTTC | CASSYSAQTYEQYF
once | TRBJ2-2 | NA | TRBV5-6 | TGTGCCAGCAGCCAACTCGACAGGTACACCGGGGAGCTGTTTTTT | CASSQLDRYTGELFF
NA | TRBJ2-3 | NA | TRBV5-6 | TGTGCCAGCAAACCCACAGCTAGCACAGATACGCAGTATTTT | CASKPTASTDTQYF
NA | TRBJ2-5 | TRBD2 | TRBV7-2 | TGTGCCAGCAGCTTAGCGAACACAGGGACTAGCGGACAAGAGACCCAGTACTTC | CASSLANTGTSGQETQYF
NA | TRBJ2-2 | NA | TRBV5-1 | TGCGCCAGCAACGAACAGGGAATTTTAAACACCGGGGAGCTGTTTTTT | CASNEQGILNTGELFF
NA | TRBJ1-2 | TRBD1 | TRBV7-3 | TGTGCCAGCAGCTTCGGACCGGGACAGGGGGCGATTGGCTACACCTTC | CASSFGPGQGAIGYTF
NA | TRBJ2-2 | NA | TRBV4-3 | TGCGCCAGCAGCCAAGATCCCACGGCTGAAGGGGCCGGGGAGCTGTTTTTT | CASSQDPTAEGAGELFF
NA | TRBJ2-3 | NA | TRBV7-3 | TGTGCCAGCAGCTTCGGGGAGGCAGATACGCAGTATTTT | CASSFGEADTQYF
NA | TRBJ1-1 | NA | TRBV6-6 | TGTGCCAGCAGTTACTACCTGAACACTGAAGCTTTCTTT | CASSYYLNTEAFF
NA | TRBJ2-6 | NA | TRBV6-1 | TGTGCCAGCACCCATCGAAGCTCTGGGGCCAACGTCCTGACTTTC | CASTHRSSGANVLTF
NA | TRBJ2-3 | TRBD1 | TRBV5-1 | TGCGCCAGCAGCTTGGGGCCCACAGGGGGTACGCAGTATTTT | CASSLGPTGGTQYF
once | TRBJ1-1 | NA | TRBV27 | TGTGCCAGCAGTAGGACTATGAACACTGAAGCTTTCTTT | CASSRTMNTEAFF
NA | TRBJ2-5 | NA | TRBV9 | TGTGCCAGCAGCGTCGGGGAAGAGACCCAGTACTTC | CASSVGEETQYF
few | TRBJ1-2 | TRBD1 | TRBV28 | TGTGCCAGCAGTTCACAGGGGGCCGACCCCTATGGCTACACCTTC | CASSSQGADPYGYTF
NA | TRBJ1-1 | NA | TRBV7-9 | TGTGCCAGCAGCTTTAACAGGGCGTCGAACACTGAAGCTTTCTTT | CASSFNRASNTEAFF
NA | TRBJ2-7 | TRBD1 | TRBV9 | TGTGCCAGCAGCGCCGCAGGACAGGGCTACGAGCAGTACTTC | CASSAAGQGYEQYF
NA | TRBJ1-3 | NA | TRBV28 | TGTGCCAGCAGTTCTCCGGGGAACACCATATATTTT | CASSSPGNTIYF
NA | TRBJ2-7 | TRBD2 | TRBV5-4 | TGTGCCAGCAGTCCTGGACTAGCGGGGGGCTGGAGCTCCTACGAGCAGTACTTC | CASSPGLAGGWSSYEQYF
NA | TRBJ1-6 | NA | TRBV10-1 | TGCGCCAGCAAAAGACATTCCCTGGATTCACCCCTCCACTTT | CASKRHSLDSPLHF
NA | TRBJ2-5 | NA | TRBV7-2 | TGTGCCAGCAGCTTAGCGCGGGTTGAGACCCAGTACTTC | CASSLARVETQYF
NA | TRBJ1-4 | NA | TRBV7-2 | TGTGCCAGCAGCCTGCGACCTGACGAAAAACTGTTTTTT | CASSLRPDEKLFF
NA | TRBJ1-2 | NA | TRBV6-6 | TGTGCCAGCACCTTCACCGACTGGGGCTACACCTTC | CASTFTDWGYTF
once | TRBJ2-2 | NA | TRBV19 | TGTGCCAGTTACCCCGGGTGGGGCACCGGGGAGCTGTTTTTT | CASYPGWGTGELFF
NA | TRBJ1-1 | NA | TRBV25-1 | TGTGCCAGCAGAGGCTTTTCCACTGAAGCTTTCTTT | CASRGFSTEAFF
NA | TRBJ2-7 | NA | TRBV5-4 | TGTGCCAGCAGCAGCGACCCACAGACCATCTACGAGCAGTACTTC | CASSSDPQTIYEQYF
NA | TRBJ2-3 | NA | TRBV6-1 | TGTGCCAGCAGCCACACTATCACAGATACGCAGTATTTT | CASSHTITDTQYF
NA | TRBJ1-2 | TRBD1 | TRBV10-1 | TGCGCCAGCAGTGAGTCTACCCGGGACAGGGCAACTAACTATGGCTACACCTTC | CASSESTRDRATNYGYTF
once | TRBJ2-3 | NA | TRBV19 | TGTGCCTCCTCCCCGTCGGCGCAGGGGGGAGATACGCAGTATTTT | CASSPSAQGGDTQYF
NA | TRBJ2-5 | TRBD2 | TRBV7-9 | TGTGCCAGCAGCTTAGGTAGCGGGGCACAAGAGACCCAGTACTTC | CASSLGSGAQETQYF
NA | TRBJ1-1 | NA | TRBV30 | TGTGCCTGGAGTGTACACAGGAACACTGAAGCTTTCTTT | CAWSVHRNTEAFF
NA | TRBJ1-3 | NA | TRBV19 | TGTGCCAGTGTTCCCCGAGTGACACAGCGAAACACCATATATTTT | CASVPRVTQRNTIYF
NA | TRBJ2-5 | NA | TRBV29-1 | TGCAGCGTTCAGGGCCAGGGAGAGACCCAGTACTTC | CSVQGQGETQYF
NA | TRBJ2-5 | NA | TRBV30 | TGTGCCTGGAGTCAATCTGAGACCCAGTACTTC | CAWSQSETQYF
NA | TRBJ1-4 | NA | TRBV4-1 | TGCGCCAGCAGCCAAGGGGGGAGAGGAGGGGCTGATGAAAAACTGTTTTTT | CASSQGGRGGADEKLFF
NA | TRBJ2-5 | NA | TRBV5-1 | TGCGCCAGCAGCTCGGTAGGCGAGACCCAGTACTTC | CASSSVGETQYF
NA | TRBJ1-2 | NA | TRBV28 | TGTGCCAGCAGCTCCCCCCCAGGTACCTATGGCTACACCTTC | CASSSPPGTYGYTF
NA | TRBJ1-1 | NA | TRBV6-1 | TGTGCCAGCAGTGAAGTGGGGGAGTTCGGTAGGGGAGTTAATTGTTTCTTT | CASSEVGEFGRGVNCFF
NA | TRBJ2-2 | TRBD1 | TRBV5-6 | TGTGCCAGCATCCTAATCGGACAGGGCGGGGAGCTGTTTTTT | CASILIGQGGELFF
NA | TRBJ1-2 | NA | TRBV27 | TGTGCCAGCAGTTTATCAGCCACCGGGGGCTACACCTTC | CASSLSATGGYTF
few | TRBJ1-5 | NA | TRBV5-8 | TGTGCCAGCAGCTTGAGGCAGGGAAGCAATCAGCCCCAGCATTTT | CASSLRQGSNQPQHF
NA | TRBJ2-2 | NA | TRBV18 | TGTGCCAGCTCACCAAATTCGGGGGAGAACACCGGGGAGCTGTTTTTT | CASSPNSGENTGELFF
once | TRBJ1-2 | TRBD1 | TRBV9 | TGTGCCAGCAGCCAAGACCTAGGACAGGGGGCTAACTATGGCTACACCTTC | CASSQDLGQGANYGYTF
NA | TRBJ1-1 | NA | TRBV7-2 | TGTGCCAGCAGCTTAGTCGAACGAACTGAAGCTTTCTTT | CASSLVERTEAFF